These T cell receptor beta chains were read from a single sample in a study of blood T cell repertoires in COVID-19. Sequencing was performed with immunoSEQ multiplex PCR; in TCRdb, only in-frame clones are kept and a portion is missing. The sample records approximately 60,000 clones, roughly 84% being singletons. Sequenced input: peripheral blood. These receptor sequences come from a woman older than 75 with active or convalescent COVID-19. The CDR3 runs from the conserved cysteine through the conserved F or W. D genes are given only for firm matches.

V	D	J	CDR3
TRBV5-1	-	TRBJ2-2	CASSLPANTGELFF
TRBV10-3	TRBD1	TRBJ1-2	CAISERTGNYGYTF
TRBV19	-	TRBJ1-1	CASSIDLGEEAEAFF
TRBV9	-	TRBJ1-2	CASSPTDIEGYTF
TRBV19	TRBD1	TRBJ1-5	CASSSQGVQPQHF
TRBV7-3	TRBD2	TRBJ2-3	CASSLGLAGDTQYF
TRBV2	-	TRBJ2-7	CASRENSEQYF
TRBV2	-	TRBJ1-4	CASSEAQSEKLFF
TRBV29-1	TRBD1	TRBJ1-4	CSVEGDRESNEKLFF
TRBV6-1	TRBD1	TRBJ1-5	CASSEARGLDQPQHF
TRBV10-3	TRBD1	TRBJ1-5	CAISEQGGRGQPQHF
TRBV7-9	TRBD1	TRBJ1-2	CASSIAGTEPFYGYTF
TRBV29-1	-	TRBJ1-4	CSVQRGGEKLFF
TRBV7-2	TRBD2	TRBJ2-3	CASSLGASGDDTQYF
TRBV5-1	-	TRBJ2-3	CASRPGQSTDTQYF
TRBV18	-	TRBJ1-5	CASSPGQGSSNQPQHF
TRBV20-1	-	TRBJ2-7	CSANRIYEQYF
TRBV4-2	-	TRBJ1-1	CASSQGGRANTEAFF
TRBV6-1	-	TRBJ1-3	CASSVRQPSSGNTIYF
TRBV18	-	TRBJ1-1	CASSPGMGAEAFF
TRBV7-9	-	TRBJ1-1	CASSLATGIPEAFF
TRBV5-1	TRBD1	TRBJ1-4	CASSEGGQGAEKLFF
TRBV7-9	TRBD1	TRBJ1-1	CASSPGTENTEAFF
TRBV6-5	-	TRBJ1-1	CASSSSPVVTEAFF
TRBV7-8	-	TRBJ1-5	CASSFAWAEGNQPQHF
TRBV7-7	-	TRBJ2-5	CASSLAFSQETQYF
TRBV11-2	-	TRBJ2-7	CASSLNRVSNSYEQYF
TRBV19	-	TRBJ1-2	CASRSMESGYTF
TRBV11-2	TRBD1	TRBJ1-1	CASSAWTGGYMNTEAFF
TRBV25-1	TRBD1	TRBJ2-5	CASTAGGAETQYF
TRBV24-1	TRBD2	TRBJ2-3	CATSDSSSGTIDTQYF
TRBV7-9	-	TRBJ1-1	CASSLDGDLGGTEAFF
TRBV11-2	-	TRBJ2-2	CASSLIAPSTGELFF
TRBV4-2	-	TRBJ2-2	CASSWPGRANTGELFF
TRBV27	TRBD1	TRBJ1-2	CASSDRGEVDGYTF
TRBV5-1	-	TRBJ1-1	CASSLNGVGNEAFF
TRBV18	TRBD1	TRBJ1-2	CASSPTGASPYGYTF
TRBV2	-	TRBJ2-5	CASNLATETQYF
TRBV5-1	-	TRBJ1-3	CASSSGSGNTIYF
TRBV5-1	-	TRBJ1-1	CASRPQLNTEAFF
TRBV30	TRBD1	TRBJ1-1	CAWTDRDTEAFF
TRBV11-3	TRBD2	TRBJ2-7	CASSLVAGGLYEQYF
TRBV30	-	TRBJ2-1	CAWSVLLLENEQFF
TRBV5-5	-	TRBJ2-7	CASSLDRAQIYEQYF
TRBV9	TRBD2	TRBJ2-4	CASSKLAGGQNIQYF
TRBV5-1	TRBD1	TRBJ1-3	CASSLDWDRGKNTIYF
TRBV5-4	TRBD2	TRBJ2-3	CASSPGGGLAGTDTQYF
TRBV29-1	TRBD1	TRBJ2-7	CSVSSGGLYEQYF
TRBV7-8	-	TRBJ1-5	CASSSFYSKEDVAPQHF
TRBV9	TRBD1	TRBJ1-1	CASSVDGQGYTEAFF
TRBV7-2	TRBD1	TRBJ1-3	CASSFRQGSSGNTIYF
TRBV27	TRBD1	TRBJ1-2	CASSSSTTGVYGYTF
TRBV19	TRBD1	TRBJ2-2	CASNAQGATGELFF
TRBV6-6	-	TRBJ1-1	CASIPPSGDAFF
TRBV2	-	TRBJ2-7	CASTRDTAYEQYF
TRBV15	-	TRBJ1-1	CATNPRGGSEAFF
TRBV29-1	TRBD1	TRBJ1-1	CSAGQGAMNTEAFF